The present T cell receptor (beta chain) was sequenced within a study of blood T cells in healthy people across ages. Overall study results and limits: Since the PBMCs were unsorted, naive and antigen-experienced cells could not be conclusively compared. When set beside aged donors, long-lived donors presented more naive CD4+ cells and higher diversity. Shifts in expanded clonotypes may have been confounded by donor CMV status, which was unknown.

This CDR3 region has 18 residues. CDR1 LGHDT and CDR2 YNNKEL come from the germline V gene (reference sequence). The ends lost 0 bases at V and 0 bases at J; junction bases unmatched: 8. Points on this clonotype: Antigen unknown.

Samples each yielded at least 6 micrograms of total RNA. A second PCR of 7 to 11 cycles used a sample-barcoded 5' primer and a J-beta primer mix. MiXCR, applied by TCRdb to the 5' RACE reads, yields one record per CDR3 protein. The table shows about 1.1 million distinct CDR3 sequences, with about two fifths occurring only once. Sequenced input: blood. This sequence joins TRBV3-1 and TRBJ2-3, with 8 positions matching TRBD2. This receptor was taken from a man aged 18-30 years in good health. CDR3 amino acids: CASSQELLAGSSTDTQYF. As DNA, the CDR3 is TGTGCCAGCAGCCAAGAACTCCTAGCGGGTTCCAGCACAGATACGCAGTATTTT.